One sample yielded the 7 T cell receptor beta chains listed below, sequenced in a study of neurological immune-mediated disorders. Each CDR3 protein is one row after TCRdb ran MiXCR on the 5' RACE reads. The table shows 84,000 or so distinct CDR3 sequences, with 10% occurring only once. Material: PBMCs. Source of these receptors: a man aged 35 to 55 in good health.

This clonotype was recorded at least ten times. The genes are TRBV5-5 and TRBJ2-1, with 11 bases matching TRBD2. The CDR3 is 18 amino acids. Germline CDR1 and CDR2: SGHKS and YYEKEE (reference sequence). V lost 2 bases and J lost 4; bases outside the gene matches: 11. In DNA, the CDR3 is TGTGCCAGCAGCTTCGCGATAGCGGGGGGGCCAACTTACAATGAGCAGTTCTTC. This sequence encodes CASSFAIAGGPTYNEQFF.

This clonotype was observed at least ten times. The chain joins TRBV20-1 to TRBJ1-5; D not certain. This CDR3 contains 13 residues. The germline V and J ends were trimmed by 3 bases and 5 bases, with 11 bases remaining between them. Germline V CDR1 and CDR2: DFQATT, SNEGSKA (reference sequence). The CDR3 nucleotides read TGCAGTGCTAGTGCTGGCACGGATCAGCCCCAGCATTTT. It codes for CSASAGTDQPQHF.

This clonotype was recorded many times. This rearrangement joins TRBV29-1 to TRBJ1-4; D is possibly TRBD1 (6 bases). In germline, CDR1 is SQVTM, CDR2 ANQGSEA. The CDR3 runs 13 residues. Trimming left V 4 bases short and J 5 bases short, with 11 bases between. The chain's CDR3 is CSVGGGRNEKLFF. For the CDR3, the DNA is TGCAGCGTTGGAGGGGGAAGGAATGAAAAACTGTTTTTT. Filled out from reference TRBV29-1 and TRBJ1-4, the complete variable domain reads SAVISQKPSRDICQRGTSLTIQCQVDSQVTMMFWYRQQPGQSLTLIATANQGSEATYESGFVIDKFPISRPNLTFSTLTVSNMSPEDSSIYLCSVGGGRNEKLFFGSGTQLSVL.

As concerns this clonotype: One junction end disagrees with the germline gene, perhaps due to a read error. The chain links TRBV3-1 to TRBJ2-6; D gene unclear. The V gene's germline CDR1 is LGHDT and CDR2 YNNKEL (reference sequence). There are 17 residues in the CDR3. In DNA, the CDR3 is TGTGCCAGCAGCCAATCCCTGGATTCCTCTTGGGCCAACGTCCTGACTTTC. Amino acid sequence: CASSQSLDSSWANVLTF.

This clonotype has at least ten counts. The chain has TRBV12-3 or TRBV12-4 and TRBJ2-7; D may be TRBD2 (6 bases). The length of the CDR3 is 13 residues. V was shortened by 6 bases and J by 3 bases, with 12 bases between the two germline ends. The DNA of the CDR3 is TGTGCCAGCAGGGAGACTAGTAGCTACGAGCAGTACTTC. Its protein is CASRETSSYEQYF.

In this sample, this clonotype turned up many times. V usage is TRBV6-1 and J usage is TRBJ1-2; perhaps TRBD1 as D (5 bases). This CDR3 spans 16 amino acids. Germline values: CDR1 MNHNS, CDR2 SASEGT. Trimming pared 4 bases from V and 3 bases from J, leaving 18 bases between. CDR3 nucleotides: TGTGCCAGCAGTGGCCCCGAGGGACGGCCCGACTATGGCTACACCTTC. It yields the protein CASSGPEGRPDYGYTF.

This clonotype was seen at least ten times. This sequence joins TRBV12-3 or TRBV12-4 and TRBJ2-7; possibly TRBD2 for D (5 bases). V dropped 7 bases and J dropped 4 bases, with 11 bases sitting between them. The CDR3 covers 12 residues. DNA for the CDR3: TGTGCCAGCACAAGCGGATCTTACGAGCAGTACTTC. This sequence encodes CASTSGSYEQYF.